These 3 T cell receptor beta chains came from one sample sequenced in a study of blood T cell repertoires in COVID-19. Profiled with immunoSEQ multiplex PCR; TCRdb holds only in-frame clones, not every one. The sample lists around 230,000 clones, roughly 84% occurring once. Sample: peripheral blood. Every receptor here comes from a man aged 40-49 years who had recovered from COVID-19.

The chain combines TRBV9 with TRBJ2-5; 15 nucleotides line up with TRBD2. The CDR3 covers 16 residues. Germline V gene sequence: CDR1 SGDLS, CDR2 YYNGEE. V lost 4 bases to trimming and J lost 4 bases; unmatched junction nucleotides: 5. The CDR3 region is CASSSRTSGGAETQYF. CDR3 DNA sequence: TGTGCCAGCAGCTCCCGGACTAGCGGGGGGGCAGAGACCCAGTACTTC.

The chain has TRBV7-8 and TRBJ2-7; 7 bases are shared with TRBD1. The germline V gene encodes CDR1 SGHVS and CDR2 FQNEAQ. The CDR3 loop spans 16 amino acids. Unmatched junction bases numbered 7, after V lost 1 base and J lost 1 base. CDR3 coding DNA: TGTGCCAGCAGCTTAGAACAGGGGTTTAAGTCCTACGAGCAGTACTTC. Translating gives CASSLEQGFKSYEQYF.

This clone was seen more than once but under ten times. The rearrangement links TRBV19 to TRBJ1-6; tentatively, D is TRBD1 (6 bases). Germline CDR1 and CDR2: LNHDA and SQIVND (reference sequence). The length of the CDR3 is 14 residues. Between the trimmed V and J ends, which lost 1 base and 13 bases, there was a span of 14 bases. CDR3 nucleotides: TGTGCCAGTAGTATAGCCCAAACAGGGACCCCCCTCCACTTT. It translates to CASSIAQTGTPLHF.